The clone carrying this TCR beta chain has just a few counts. Its cognate antigen is unknown. The data stem from a study of early T cells in non-severe SARS-CoV-2 infection. On the study more broadly: Chains stayed unpaired after sequencing of bulk RNA from unsorted whole blood. Study conclusions and caveats: Comparison of clonotypes with VDJdb favored anti-spike CD8 responses while missing private and CD4 specificities.

Each single cDNA molecule received a unique molecular identifier. Via MiXCR, TCRdb re-called the 5' RACE reads, giving one row per CDR3 protein. Found here are under 70,000 distinct CDR3 sequences, over 4.5% of them singletons; the top ten hold around 3.5%. V lost 6 bases to trimming and J lost 5 bases; unmatched junction nucleotides: 13. The germline V gene encodes CDR1 ENHRY and CDR2 SYGVKD. The CDR3 length is 17 residues. The V call is TRBV10-3, the J call TRBJ2-3; 11 bases line up with TRBD2. This TCR was sampled from an adult who was a healthcare worker with PCR-confirmed SARS-CoV-2 infection or an uninfected control (not recorded which). Source: whole blood, taken at baseline. CDR3 DNA sequence: TGTGCCATCAGGACCATTAGCGGGAGGGCCCACGGAGATACGCAGTATTTT. Translated, it gives CAIRTISGRAHGDTQYF.